Below, 23 T cell receptor beta chains from the same sample are listed, as sequenced in a study of T cells in Graves' hyperthyroidism and ophthalmopathy. Amplification of TCR beta CDR3 regions was performed using RNA transcripts as template. When the TCR CDR3 underwent first-round RT-PCR, the HTBI primer set was used. TCRdb re-derived calls from the multiplex PCR reads in MiXCR, one entry per CDR3 protein. Seen here are approximately 250,000 distinct CDR3 sequences, approximately 25% observed once, and the top ten hold around 40%. The source material was blood. The receptors here all came from a woman in her 40s with Graves' ophthalmopathy.

J is TRBJ2-7 and V is TRBV15, with D possibly matching TRBD1 (8 bases). The V gene's germline CDR1 is LNHNV and CDR2 YYDKDF (reference sequence). Trimming took off 1 base at V and 3 bases at J, with 19 bases between the two ends. This CDR3 has 17 amino acids. The CDR3 region is CATSRGGGDRYIYEQYF. The CDR3 nucleotides are TGTGCCACCAGCAGAGGGGGAGGGGACAGGTACATCTACGAGCAGTACTTC.

This clonotype was counted ten times or more. The chain couples TRBV29-1 to TRBJ2-1; D unclear. Germline V lookup: CDR1 SQVTM, CDR2 ANQGSEA. The germline V and J ends were trimmed by 0 bases and 0 bases, with 12 bases remaining between them. The CDR3 covers 16 residues. The CDR3 spells CSVEDLNTYSYNEQFF. The CDR3 bases are TGCAGCGTTGAAGATCTGAACACCTACTCCTACAATGAGCAGTTCTTC.

The chain joins TRBV3-1 to TRBJ2-7, with TRBD1 matching over 9 bases. J gave up 2 bases and V 0 bases, and 5 bases lay outside the gene matches. From germline, CDR1 is LGHDT and CDR2 YNNKEL (reference sequence). CDR3 length: 16 amino acids. The CDR3 is CASSQDLGQGTYEQYF. For the CDR3, the DNA is TGTGCCAGCAGCCAAGATCTTGGACAGGGGACCTACGAGCAGTACTTC.

This clonotype occurred many times. The rearrangement uses TRBV29-1 and TRBJ2-5; the D is unclear. The CDR3 has 14 residues. Germline V CDR1 and CDR2: SQVTM, ANQGSEA. Trimming took 2 bases from V and 6 from J, leaving 16 bases between them. CDR3 region: CSVERLGKEKTQYF. The CDR3 coding sequence is TGCAGCGTTGAACGGCTCGGCAAGGAGAAGACCCAGTACTTC.

At least ten counts were recorded for this clonotype. The chain uses TRBV29-1 and TRBJ2-6; weak D call: TRBD1 (6 bases). The germline V and J ends were trimmed by 0 bases and 4 bases, with 13 bases remaining between them. The CDR3 sequence is 16 residues long. In germline, CDR1 is SQVTM, CDR2 ANQGSEA. The CDR3: CSVEDHPGAGANVLTF. CDR3 bases: TGCAGCGTTGAAGATCACCCAGGGGCAGGGGCCAACGTCCTGACTTTC. Full variable domain (rest looked up from reference TRBV29-1 and TRBJ2-6): SAVISQKPSRDICQRGTSLTIQCQVDSQVTMMFWYRQQPGQSLTLIATANQGSEATYESGFVIDKFPISRPNLTFSTLTVSNMSPEDSSIYLCSVEDHPGAGANVLTFGAGSRLTVL.

In this sample, this clonotype turned up many times. The chain combines TRBV28 with TRBJ1-1; 7 bases line up with TRBD1. The length of the CDR3 is 15 residues. V lost 10 bases and J lost 0; bases outside the gene matches: 11. CDR1 and CDR2 from the germline V gene are MDHEN and SYDVKM. The DNA of the CDR3 is TGTGCCACGGAACAAACGGGACAGATGAACACTGAAGCTTTCTTT. This sequence encodes CATEQTGQMNTEAFF.

There are many counts of this clonotype. This chain connects TRBV11-2 to TRBJ2-2; the D is unclear. The CDR3 has 15 residues. Germline V lookup: CDR1 SGHAT, CDR2 FQNNGV. Trimming left V 1 base short and J 7 bases short, with 13 bases between. CDR3 nucleotide sequence: TGTGCCAGCAGCTTAGTTCTAGGGCCGGGCGGGGAGCTGTTTTTT. This encodes CASSLVLGPGGELFF. Full variable domain (remainder filled in from reference TRBV11-2 and TRBJ2-2): EAGVAQSPRYKIIEKRQSVAFWCNPISGHATLYWYQQILGQGPKLLIQFQNNGVVDDSQLPKDRFSAERLKGVDSTLKIQPAKLEDSAVYLCASSLVLGPGGELFFGEGSRLTVL.

Ten or more counts support this clonotype. The rearrangement links TRBV28 to TRBJ2-7, with D possibly TRBD2 on 5 matching bases. The CDR3 contains 14 residues. Germline lookup yields CDR1 MDHEN and CDR2 SYDVKM. V was shortened by 5 bases and J by 4 bases, with 15 bases between the two germline ends. CDR3 DNA sequence: TGTGCCAGCAGTGACTACCGCCGCCCTTACGAGCAGTACTTC. This gives the protein CASSDYRRPYEQYF.

This clonotype was seen repeatedly, ten times or more. This CDR3 reads CASTLGLAGPGTYEQYF. CDR3 DNA sequence: TGCGCCAGCACCCTGGGACTAGCGGGTCCTGGGACCTACGAGCAGTACTTC. The V gene is TRBV5-1, the J gene TRBJ2-7; 12 bases are a match to TRBD2. The trim removed 6 bases at V and 2 bases at J, leaving 12 bases unmatched. Germline CDR1 SGHRS, CDR2 YFSETQ. The CDR3 has 17 residues.

This clonotype was detected ten times or more. The chain joins TRBV5-6 to TRBJ1-2; TRBD1 agrees at 7 bases. After removal of 1 base from V and 6 bases from J, the junction contained 6 bases not matched to a gene. This CDR3 is built from 14 residues. Germline CDR1 reads SGHDT; CDR2 reads YYEEEE. The CDR3 region is CASSLSFGTDGYTF. The CDR3 DNA sequence: TGTGCCAGCAGCTTGTCTTTCGGGACAGATGGCTACACCTTC.

This clonotype has at least ten counts. The chain combines TRBV6-5 with TRBJ2-5; TRBD2 is a possible D gene (5 bases). The CDR3 runs to 15 residues. V dropped 7 bases and J dropped 2 bases, with 17 bases sitting between them. The germline gives CDR1 MNHEY, CDR2 SVGAGI. CDR3 bases: TGTGCCAGCATCCCGTCGGGAAGACTTCAAGAGACCCAGTACTTC. It encodes CASIPSGRLQETQYF.

This clonotype was picked up many times. The chain uses TRBV13 and TRBJ2-2; 8 bases are a match to TRBD2. Per the germline V gene, CDR1 is PRHDT and CDR2 is FYEKMQ (reference sequence). V gave up 5 bases and J gave up 4 bases; unmatched junction bases: 9. The CDR3 runs to 16 residues. DNA of the CDR3: TGTGCCAGCAGCATTAAGCGGGAGCGCGGCACCGGGGAGCTGTTTTTT. Its protein is CASSIKRERGTGELFF.

The V gene is TRBV6-5, the J gene TRBJ1-1; D perhaps matches TRBD1 (5 bases). With 4 bases removed from V and 10 bases from J, the gap between germline ends came to 10 bases. Germline CDR1 reads MNHEY; CDR2 reads SVGAGI. CDR3 length: 11 residues. The CDR3 DNA sequence: TGTGCCAGCAGTTTCGGACAAGGAGCTTTCTTT. As protein: CASSFGQGAFF.

This clonotype was seen ten or more times. This chain uses TRBV9 with TRBJ1-3; 8 positions match TRBD1. Germline trimming cut 7 bases from V and 1 base from J; bases unmatched to any gene: 1. The CDR3 consists of 13 residues. Germline CDR1 SGDLS, CDR2 YYNGEE. The CDR3 nucleotides are TGTGCCAGCGGACAGGGTTCTGGAAACACCATATATTTT. Its protein product is CASGQGSGNTIYF.

This clonotype was picked up many times. This chain links TRBV29-1 with TRBJ1-1, with unresolved D. Trimming left V 4 bases short and J 7 bases short, with 10 bases between. This CDR3 has 11 amino acids. The germline gives CDR1 SQVTM, CDR2 ANQGSEA. The CDR3 sequence is CSVVRGREAFF. The CDR3 nucleotides are TGCAGCGTTGTCAGAGGCCGTGAAGCTTTCTTT.

This clonotype was observed many times. This chain links TRBV5-1 with TRBJ2-3; D might be TRBD1 (6 bases). The CDR3 runs to 14 residues. CDR1 is SGHRS and CDR2 is YFSETQ in the germline V gene. V was shortened by 4 bases and J by 2 bases, with 11 bases between the two germline ends. The CDR3 protein is CASSPGQYTDTQYF. CDR3 coding DNA: TGCGCCAGCAGCCCGGGACAATACACAGATACGCAGTATTTT.

Ten or more counts support this clonotype. The chain links TRBV10-2 to TRBJ2-4, with D hard to call. Trimming stripped 8 bases from V and 3 bases from J, with 14 bases between. Germline CDR1 reads WSHSY; CDR2 reads SAAADI. The CDR3 length is 14 residues. The CDR3 loop reads CASYNGWDKNIQYF. In nucleotides, the CDR3 is TGCGCCAGCTACAATGGGTGGGACAAAAACATTCAGTACTTC.

This clonotype has ten or more counts. The chain joins TRBV5-1 to TRBJ2-7; unclear D gene. Trimming cost V 4 bases and J 5 bases, with 19 bases left between them. Germline-derived CDR1 and CDR2 are SGHRS and YFSETQ. The CDR3 runs 15 residues. CDR3 region: CASSVEIARTDEQYF. The CDR3 region has the DNA TGCGCCAGCAGCGTGGAGATCGCCCGAACGGACGAGCAGTACTTC.

This clonotype was seen at least ten times. The chain is built from TRBV28 and TRBJ2-5; tentatively, D is TRBD1 (5 bases). Germline CDR1 and CDR2: MDHEN and SYDVKM. This CDR3 is built from 14 residues. Trimming left V 5 bases short and J 2 bases short, with 12 bases between. Here the CDR3 reads CASSPLTAQETQYF. The CDR3 DNA is TGTGCCAGCAGTCCCCTGACAGCTCAAGAGACCCAGTACTTC.

There are many counts of this clonotype. The V call is TRBV28, the J call TRBJ2-7, with 10 bases that match TRBD2. This CDR3 is built from 15 residues. CDR1 MDHEN and CDR2 SYDVKM come from the germline V gene. V shed 5 bases and J 1 base; nucleotides not matched to a gene: 5. The CDR3 loop reads CASSTTSGRSYEQYF. CDR3 nucleotides: TGTGCCAGCAGTACGACTAGCGGGCGATCCTACGAGCAGTACTTC.

This clonotype was recorded many times. Here the CDR3 DNA reads TGTGCCAGCAGGGCGGGACAGGTGGTGTCTGAGCAGTACTTC. It yields the protein CASRAGQVVSEQYF. The chain carries TRBV12-3 or TRBV12-4 and TRBJ2-7; 8 bases are a match to TRBD1. The J segment lost 7 bases and the V segment lost 6 bases, leaving 11 bases of the junction unmatched. CDR3 size: 14 residues.

To note about this clonotype: Mismatch with germline at one junction end may stem from a read error. This chain uses TRBV6-5 with TRBJ2-5, with D maybe TRBD1 (5 bases). The CDR3 sequence is 14 residues long. Germline CDR1 and CDR2: MNHEY and SVGAGI. The CDR3 here is CASNYQGAPMNQYF. The DNA for the CDR3 is TGTGCCAGCAATTACCAGGGTGCCCCTATGAACCAGTACTTC.

In its sample, this clonotype was seen many times. In DNA, the CDR3 is TGTGCCAGCAGTCCCCGTGGACTAGCGTACGAGCAGTACTTC. It codes for CASSPRGLAYEQYF. This chain uses TRBV6-5 with TRBJ2-7; 9 bases match TRBD2. The trim removed 5 bases at V and 4 bases at J, leaving 6 bases unmatched. Germline CDR1 is MNHEY and CDR2 is SVGAGI. This CDR3 has 14 amino acids.